These T cell receptor beta chains were read from a single sample in a study of T cells in Graves' hyperthyroidism and ophthalmopathy. One entry per CDR3 protein results from TCRdb running MiXCR on the multiplex PCR reads. Of 300,000 to 400,000 distinct CDR3 sequences detected, roughly 13% appear once; the ten largest clones hold roughly 9.6%. The sequenced sample consisted of blood. These receptors were obtained from a woman aged 55-69 years with Graves' hyperthyroidism. Each CDR3 is given with its conserved first and last residue. Fields, in order: CDR3 protein, CDR3 DNA, J gene, clone size, D gene, V gene. A D gene is named only where the DNA matches it firmly. Not all rows give a size; the values are once, few, many and, for expanded clones, a class.

CASSVGPDLNTEAFF	TGTGCCAGCAGCGTGGGGCCAGACCTGAACACTGAAGCTTTCTTT	TRBJ1-1	many	.	TRBV9
CATRDRGSYEQYF	TGTGCCACCCGTGACAGGGGATCCTACGAGCAGTACTTC	TRBJ2-7	many	TRBD1	TRBV24-1
CASSLGGVYNEQFF	TGCGCCAGCAGCTTGGGAGGGGTTTACAATGAGCAGTTCTTC	TRBJ2-1	many	.	TRBV5-1
CSVEVPGTDTQYF	TGCAGCGTTGAAGTACCTGGCACAGATACGCAGTATTTT	TRBJ2-3	many	.	TRBV29-1
CASREVLSYEQYF	TGCGCCAGCAGAGAAGTCCTCTCCTACGAGCAGTACTTC	TRBJ2-7	.	.	TRBV5-1
CSAVGTSGTDEQFF	TGCAGTGCTGTCGGGACTAGCGGGACCGATGAGCAGTTCTTC	TRBJ2-1	.	TRBD2	TRBV20-1
CASGDSLYGYTF	TGCGCCAGCGGCGACAGTCTCTATGGCTACACCTTC	TRBJ1-2	.	.	TRBV10-2
CASSSSPGGSYNEQFF	TGTGCCAGCAGCTCATCCCCGGGAGGGTCCTACAATGAGCAGTTCTTC	TRBJ2-1	.	TRBD2	TRBV7-9
CSAVASGRGADTQYF	TGCAGTGCGGTGGCTAGCGGGAGGGGAGCAGATACGCAGTATTTT	TRBJ2-3	many	TRBD2	TRBV20-1
CASSPGDKAYEQYF	TGTGCCAGCAGTCCTGGGGACAAGGCCTACGAGCAGTACTTC	TRBJ2-7	many	.	TRBV6-1
CASRSPGREQYF	TGTGCCAGCAGATCCCCGGGCCGCGAGCAGTACTTC	TRBJ2-7	.	.	TRBV6-5
CASRGAGGEYEQYF	TGTGCCAGCAGGGGAGCGGGAGGAGAATACGAGCAGTACTTC	TRBJ2-7	few	TRBD2	TRBV2
CASSLRGQGGNGYTF	TGTGCCAGCAGCCTCAGGGGGCAGGGAGGGAATGGCTACACCTTC	TRBJ1-2	many	TRBD1	TRBV12-3/TRBV12-4
CASSLALTNSYEQYF	TGTGCCAGCAGCTTGGCCTTAACCAACTCCTACGAGCAGTACTTC	TRBJ2-7	.	.	TRBV5-4
CASKGARSPLHF	TGTGCCAGCAAAGGAGCCCGATCACCCCTCCACTTT	TRBJ1-6	many	.	TRBV6-1
CASRSTSGNIKDTQYF	TGTGCCAGCAGGTCCACTAGCGGGAATATAAAAGATACGCAGTATTTT	TRBJ2-3	few	TRBD2	TRBV3-1
CASSDGPYSNQPQHF	TGTGCCAGCAGTGATGGACCCTATAGCAATCAGCCCCAGCATTTT	TRBJ1-5	many	.	TRBV2
CASGFKGQPQHF	TGTGCTAGTGGTTTTAAGGGTCAGCCCCAGCATTTT	TRBJ1-5	.	.	TRBV12-5
CASSIGLASGELFF	TGTGCCAGTAGTATTGGGCTAGCGTCCGGGGAGCTGTTTTTT	TRBJ2-2	.	.	TRBV19
CASAPGPELAQYF	TGTGCCTCCGCACCGGGACCGGAATTGGCGCAGTATTTT	TRBJ2-3	.	.	TRBV24-1